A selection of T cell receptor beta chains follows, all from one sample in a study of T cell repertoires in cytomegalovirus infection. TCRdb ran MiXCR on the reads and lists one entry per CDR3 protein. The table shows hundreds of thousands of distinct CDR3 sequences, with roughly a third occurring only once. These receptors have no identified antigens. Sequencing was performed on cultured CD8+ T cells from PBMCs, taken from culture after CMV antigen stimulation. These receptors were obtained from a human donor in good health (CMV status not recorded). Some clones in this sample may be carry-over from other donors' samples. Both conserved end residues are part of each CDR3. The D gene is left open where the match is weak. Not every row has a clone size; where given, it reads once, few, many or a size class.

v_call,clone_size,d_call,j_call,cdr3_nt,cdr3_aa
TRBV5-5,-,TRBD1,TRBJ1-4,TGTGCCAGCAGCTCCGACAGGGGCCCACATGAAAAACTGTTTTTT,CASSSDRGPHEKLFF
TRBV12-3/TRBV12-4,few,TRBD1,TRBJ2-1,TGTGCCAGCAGTTTACCCCTATGGGGGACAGGACCTGACAATGAGCAGTTCTTC,CASSLPLWGTGPDNEQFF
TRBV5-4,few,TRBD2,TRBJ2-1,TGTGCCAGCAGCCCGGGGACTACCTCTGAGCAGTTCTTC,CASSPGTTSEQFF
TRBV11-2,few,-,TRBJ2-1,TGTGCCAGCAGCTTAGGGACCGGGGGCAGGGAGCAGTTCTTC,CASSLGTGGREQFF
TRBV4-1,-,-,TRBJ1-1,TGCGCCAGCAGCCAAGCCCTCGCAGCGAGGGGACCTGAAGCTTTCTTT,CASSQALAARGPEAFF
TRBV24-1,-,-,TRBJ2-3,TGTGCCACCAGTCCCGGGGGGCTAGGGGACACAGATACGCAGTATTTT,CATSPGGLGDTDTQYF
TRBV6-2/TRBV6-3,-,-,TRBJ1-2,TGTGCCAGTTACACGGGCTATGGCTACACCTTC,CASYTGYGYTF
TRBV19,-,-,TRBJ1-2,TGTGCCAGTAGCACCCCCGGGACTGACCGATACACCTTC,CASSTPGTDRYTF
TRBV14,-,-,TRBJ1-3,TGTGCCAGCAGCCTTACCCCGAGACGTAGAGGGGGCATATATTTT,CASSLTPRRRGGIYF
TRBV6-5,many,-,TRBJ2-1,TGTGCCAGCAGTTGGGACGCTTACTACAATGAGCAGTTCTTC,CASSWDAYYNEQFF
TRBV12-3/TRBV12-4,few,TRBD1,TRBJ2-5,TGTGCCAGCAGGGTGCTGGGACAGCAAGAGACCCAGTACTTC,CASRVLGQQETQYF
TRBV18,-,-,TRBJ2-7,TGTGCCAGCTCACCGCCCGGGTCGTTCAACGAGCAGTACTTC,CASSPPGSFNEQYF
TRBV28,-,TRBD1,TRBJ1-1,TGTGCCACCCTTCCGAGATCGACAGGGGGCGCCGGGATGAACACTGAAGCTTTCTTT,CATLPRSTGGAGMNTEAFF
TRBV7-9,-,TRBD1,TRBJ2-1,TGTGCCAGCAGCCCTGGCGGACAGGGGTACAATGAGCAGTTCTTC,CASSPGGQGYNEQFF
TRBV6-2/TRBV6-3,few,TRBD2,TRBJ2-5,TGTGCCAGCAGTTACTCGACGGGGGGGCCCAACCAGCAGTACTTC,CASSYSTGGPNQQYF
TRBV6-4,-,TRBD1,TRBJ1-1,TGTGCCAGCAGTGCCGTCCCGGGACAGGGGTTGAACACTGAAGCTTTCTTT,CASSAVPGQGLNTEAFF
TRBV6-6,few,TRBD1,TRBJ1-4,TGTGCCAGCAGTTACCCGGGACAGCTGAATGAAAAACTGTTTTTT,CASSYPGQLNEKLFF
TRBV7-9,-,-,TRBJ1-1,TGTGCCAGCAGCCCCCCGGGCAGGACGATTGCTAACACTGAAGCTTTCTTT,CASSPPGRTIANTEAFF
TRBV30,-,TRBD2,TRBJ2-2,TGTGCCCTTAGCGGGGGGGCGTGGACCGGGGAGCTGTTTTTT,CALSGGAWTGELFF
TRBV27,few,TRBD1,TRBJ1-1,TGTGCCAGCAGTACCGGGACAGCAAGAAACACTGAAGCTTTCTTT,CASSTGTARNTEAFF
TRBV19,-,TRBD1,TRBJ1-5,TGTGCCAGTAGTACCCGAGGGGGCTCAGGCAATCAGCCCCAGCATTTT,CASSTRGGSGNQPQHF
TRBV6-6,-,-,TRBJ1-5,TGTGCCAGCAGTTACTCGATGGGTAGTAGCCAGCCCCAGCATTTT,CASSYSMGSSQPQHF
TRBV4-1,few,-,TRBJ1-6,TGCGCCAGCAGTTATCAGGGAAGTAATTCACCCCTCCACTTT,CASSYQGSNSPLHF
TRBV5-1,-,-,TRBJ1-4,TGCGCCAGCAGCTTGTGGAACCTCTCGGGTGAAAAACTGTTTTTT,CASSLWNLSGEKLFF
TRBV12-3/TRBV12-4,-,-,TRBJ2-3,TGTGCCAGCAGAAGACTTCGGGACAATCCCGGGGATACGCAGTATTTT,CASRRLRDNPGDTQYF
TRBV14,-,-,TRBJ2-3,TGTGCCAGCAGCCGGAGGGAGGACACAGATACGCAGTATTTT,CASSRREDTDTQYF
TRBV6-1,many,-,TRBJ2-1,TGTGCCAGCAGTCACAGGGACTACAATGAGCAGTTCTTC,CASSHRDYNEQFF
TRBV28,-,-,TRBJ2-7,TGTGCCAGCAGCCGCCGCGTAGATCACGAGCAGTACTTC,CASSRRVDHEQYF
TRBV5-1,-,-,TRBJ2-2,TGCGCCAGCAGCTCCCAGGGAGACCTGAACACCGGGGAGCTGTTTTTT,CASSSQGDLNTGELFF
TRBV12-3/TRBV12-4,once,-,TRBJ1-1,TGTGCCAGCAGTTGGCTGAGGATGAACACTGAAGCTTTCTTT,CASSWLRMNTEAFF
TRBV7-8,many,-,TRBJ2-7,TGTGCCAGCAGCTTAGTAGGCAGGGCCGACGAGCAGTACTTC,CASSLVGRADEQYF
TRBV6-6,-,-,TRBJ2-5,TGTGCCAGCAGAATTGAGTCCTTAGCGTCACAAGAGACCCAGTACTTC,CASRIESLASQETQYF